This T cell receptor (beta chain) was obtained from a study of memory CD4+ T cells and cytomegalovirus serostatus. General study findings and limits: Of 150 to 200 reported CMV TCRbeta sequences, 65 to 85 were found in memory CD4+ repertoires.

TCRdb's copy holds only in-frame clones and misses some; the assay was immunoSEQ multiplex PCR. The sample contains 50,000 to 55,000 clones, around 78% of which appear only once. Single viable CD3+CD4+CD8-CD45RO+ cells were sorted as the memory CD4+ T cells. Germline loops: CDR1 ENHRY, CDR2 SYGVKD. There are 15 residues in the CDR3. Trimming took off 10 bases at V and 6 bases at J, with 21 bases between the two ends. A word on this clone: Antigen unknown.

Sequenced input: memory CD4+ T cells from blood. This TCR was recovered from an adult in good health and CMV-seronegative. The gene calls are TRBV10-3 and TRBJ1-4; D is unclear. The CDR3: CATRRTPNGDEKLFF. The CDR3 DNA reads TGTGCCACCCGACGGACCCCGAATGGAGATGAAAAACTGTTTTTT.